This passage covers 25 T cell receptor delta chains from one sample sequenced in a study of γδ T cells in repeated Plasmodium falciparum infection (dated by TCRdb to 2020 to 2023). Receptors were amplified or captured by multiplex PCR. The instrument was an Illumina MiSeq. TCRdb called clones anew from the public reads via CATT; matching DNA rows were later pooled. Within this sample are 70,000 to 95,000 delta-chain clones, with 1.4% of them counted one time only. In total, the top ten clones hold more than 7.5% of the sample. For bulk TCR repertoire analysis, Vgamma9/Vdelta2+ and Vdelta2-negative gammadelta T cell populations were isolated by flow sorting from peripheral blood mononuclear cells. Sequenced material: gamma-delta T cells from blood. These receptors were collected from a pool of human donors (malaria-infected and uninfected, not separated).

On this clone: For this DNA, TCRdb reports the protein of a much larger clone, which diverges at residue 5, most likely from a read error; the protein presented here is translated directly from the DNA. The V and J genes are TRDV2 and TRDJ1; tentatively, D is TRDD3 (6 bases). TCRdb supplies no J gene; here it was assigned by aligning the nucleotide sequence to germline. The length of the CDR3 is 17 residues. Germline assignment: CDR1 GEAIGNYY and CDR2 EKD. Trimming took 3 bases from V and 0 from J, leaving 19 bases between them. The CDR3 spells CACDSVGVTLYTDKLIF. The DNA of the CDR3 is TGTGCCTGTGACTCCGTGGGGGTTACTCTGTACACCGATAAACTCATCTTT.

A word on this clone: The protein in TCRdb stems from a much larger clone and differs at residue 21 from this DNA's translation, likely a read error; here the protein is translated from the DNA. The J segment was not called; the V segment is TRDV1; the table calls TRDD3, which could not be checked here. The CDR3 is 23 amino acids. Germline-derived CDR1 and CDR2 are TSWWSYY and QGS. The CDR3 loop is CALGELVSYRPTTAYWVPDKPIF. The CDR3 DNA reads as TGTGCTCTTGGGGAACTAGTGTCCTACCGTCCTACGACGGCGTACTGGGTCCCCGATAAACCCATCTTT.

Notes on this clone: This DNA translates differently at residue 3 from the TCRdb protein, which is that of a much larger clone; a read error is likely, and the protein shown is the DNA's own translation. V is TRDV2 and J is TRDJ1, with D tentatively TRDD3 (6 bases). Because TCRdb records no J gene, it was assigned here through a match of the DNA to germline. Germline V lookup: CDR1 GEAIGNYY, CDR2 EKD. CDR3 length equals 19 residues. In DNA, the CDR3 is TGTGCCCGTGACACGGGGACTCTACTGGGAACGAAACCAAACGATAAACTCATCTTT. It specifies CARDTGTLLGTKPNDKLIF.

As regards this clone: Other nucleotide sequences in the sample specify the same CDR3. This chain links TRDV1 with TRDJ1; 9 bases are shared with TRDD3. TCRdb records no J gene; here it was assigned by comparing the DNA to germline. The CDR3 runs 35 residues. CDR1 TSWWSYY and CDR2 QGS come from the germline V gene. Trimming removed 0 bases from V and 0 bases from J; junction bases left unmatched: 59. The CDR3: CALGELAEFLRRLLGDDHYPFGPDFFRLYTDKLIF. The CDR3 region has the DNA TGTGCTCTTGGGGAACTGGCCGAATTTCTTAGGAGGTTACTGGGGGACGACCATTACCCTTTCGGACCAGATTTCTTTCGACTTTACACCGATAAACTCATCTTT.

The sample holds a few counts of this clone. TCRdb pairs this DNA with a much larger clone's protein that differs at residue 9, likely a read error; the protein shown was translated from the DNA. V usage is TRDV2 and J usage is TRDJ1; D is ambiguous. No J segment appears in TCRdb, so it was assigned here by matching the sequence to germline. Germline V gene sequence: CDR1 GEAIGNYY, CDR2 EKD. With 0 bases removed from V and 0 bases from J, the gap between germline ends came to 25 bases. This CDR3 region has 20 residues. This CDR3 reads CACDTVKGSSRISYTDKLIF. The CDR3, as DNA: TGTGCCTGTGACACCGTGAAGGGGTCTTCAAGGATCTCGTACACCGATAAACTCATCTTT.

This clone was seen more than once but under ten times. TCRdb assigns this DNA the protein of a much larger clone, which departs from its translation at residue 6; this likely reflects a read error, and the protein shown comes from translating the DNA. The chain links TRDV1 to TRDJ1; 13 bases fit TRDD3. TCRdb gives no J gene; it was assigned here by matching the DNA to germline. The CDR3 runs to 20 residues. Germline V gene data show CDR1 as TSWWSYY and CDR2 as QGS. Trimming took 4 bases from V and 0 from J; bases not matched to a gene: 14. CDR3: CALGVGTGGYVLQNTDKLIF. In DNA form, the CDR3 reads TGTGCTCTTGGGGTCGGGACTGGGGGATACGTACTCCAAAACACCGATAAACTCATCTTT.

Comments on this clone: This may stem from a read error, because a much larger clone lies one nucleotide away. The V gene is TRDV1, the J gene TRDJ1, with D maybe TRDD3 (6 bases). The J gene, absent from TCRdb, was called here by matching the DNA to germline. CDR3 size: 15 residues. Trimming removed 0 bases at V and 5 bases at J, with 13 bases between. CDR1 is TSWWSYY, CDR2 QGS, per germline. The CDR3 reads CALGELRSGEDKLIF. In nucleotides, the CDR3 is TGTGCTCTTGGGGAACTCCGGTCTGGGGAGGATAAACTCATCTTT.

This clone was found a few times. The TCRdb record carries a much larger clone's protein, which differs from this DNA's translation at residue 23; a read error is the likely cause, and the protein listed here is the DNA translation. The V and J genes are TRDV1 and TRDJ1; D perhaps matches TRDD3 (8 bases). The CDR3 sequence is 24 residues long. Germline CDR1 and CDR2: TSWWSYY and QGS. CDR3 nucleotides: TGTGCTCTTGGGGCTTTTTCCTACCAGAGAATGTACTGGGGGCCCCTCCCTGCCACCGATAAACTCACCTTT. This gives the protein CALGAFSYQRMYWGPLPATDKLTF.

On this clone itself: This likely stems from a read error, as it lies one base from a far larger clone. The same CDR3 can be traced to other DNA sequences in this sample. The rearrangement uses TRDV1 and TRDJ1, with 12 bases that match TRDD3. The J gene, not given by TCRdb, was assigned here from a germline match of the nucleotide sequence. Trimming took 5 bases from V and 5 from J; bases not matched to a gene: 18. There are 19 residues in the CDR3. Germline assignment: CDR1 TSWWSYY and CDR2 QGS. The CDR3 coding sequence is TGTGCTCTTGGGATAAGGGGCTACTGGGGGATACAACCCACTGATAAACTCATCTTT. It specifies CALGIRGYWGIQPTDKLIF.

This clone showed up just a few times. TCRdb assigns this DNA the protein of a much larger clone, which departs from its translation at residue 4; this likely reflects a read error, and the protein shown comes from translating the DNA. The V and J genes are TRDV2 and TRDJ1; D not certain. The J gene, missing from TCRdb, was assigned here through DNA to germline matching. The CDR3 covers 14 residues. Germline lookup yields CDR1 GEAIGNYY and CDR2 EKD. The CDR3 DNA reads TGTGCCTGTGGCACCGGGCGCTACACCGATAAACTCATCTTT. Its translation is CACGTGRYTDKLIF.

The V gene is TRDV2, but the J gene lacks a call; the table's D call of TRDD3 was not tested on the DNA. Germline V CDR1 and CDR2: GEAIGNYY, EKD. The CDR3 contains 15 residues. The CDR3 region has the DNA TGTGCCTGTGACAAGGTGGGGGCGGACCTCGATAAACTCACCTTT. It yields the protein CACDKVGADLDKLTF.

This clone was observed a few times. A far larger clone is off by one base, so a read error is likely. Other DNA sequences in the sample encode the same CDR3. The genes are TRDV1 and TRDJ1, with D possibly called TRDD2 or TRDD3 (5 bases each). No J segment appears in TCRdb, so it was assigned here by matching the sequence to germline. The CDR3 is 17 residues long. Germline V lookup: CDR1 TSWWSYY, CDR2 QGS. The CDR3 protein is CALGDLFPPRYTDKLIF. The CDR3 coding sequence is TGTGCTCTCGGGGACCTCTTCCCTCCGCGGTACACCGATAAACTCATCTTT.

This clone occurred a few times. This likely reflects a read error, since a far larger clone is one base away. This same CDR3 is encoded by further DNA sequences in the sample. The chain carries TRDV2 and TRDJ1, with D possibly being TRDD3 (5 bases). The J gene is not listed in TCRdb, so it was assigned here from a DNA match to germline. CDR1 GEAIGNYY and CDR2 EKD come from the germline V gene. The CDR3 runs 14 residues. The DNA of the CDR3 is TGTGCCTGTGACCCCTTGGGGTACACTGATAAACTCATCTTT. It codes for CACDPLGYTDKLIF.

This clone was recorded many times. Sequence at one end of the junction differs from germline and may be a read error. This rearrangement joins TRDV2 to TRDJ1; TRDD3 aligns across 10 bases. This CDR3 region has 16 residues. Per germline, CDR1 GEAIGNYY and CDR2 EKD. CDR3 in amino acids: CACDTLVLGDAEKLIF. CDR3 bases: TGTGCCTGTGACACCTTAGTACTGGGGGATGCCGAGAAACTCATCTTT.

This clone was seen repeatedly, ten times or more. This sequence joins TRDV1 and TRDJ2; TRDD3 agrees at 11 bases. TCRdb is silent on the J gene; assignment here came from matching the DNA to germline. This CDR3 is 25 amino acids long. Germline values: CDR1 TSWWSYY, CDR2 QGS. After removal of 4 bases from V and 2 bases from J, the junction contained 30 bases not matched to a gene. DNA of the CDR3: TGTGCTCTTGGGGGGGGGATAAGATTAGGGGTATCTGGGGGATACCTCAACACCTTGACAGCACAACTCTTCTTT. Residues: CALGGGIRLGVSGGYLNTLTAQLFF.

This clone was seen more than once but under ten times. The protein in TCRdb stems from a much larger clone and differs at residue 9 from this DNA's translation, likely a read error; here the protein is translated from the DNA. V and J are TRDV2 and TRDJ1; 9 bases line up with TRDD3. TCRdb offers no J gene call, so here the DNA was matched to germline to obtain one. Germline V gives CDR1 GEAIGNYY, CDR2 EKD. The CDR3 has 16 amino acids. Trimming took 4 bases from V and 5 from J; bases not matched to a gene: 13. The CDR3 nucleotides read TGTGCCTGTGAGAAGATGGGGGATATCCTGAAGGATAAACTCATCTTT. As protein: CACEKMGDILKDKLIF.

This clone has just a few counts. The protein in TCRdb stems from a much larger clone and differs at residue 6 from this DNA's translation, likely a read error; here the protein is translated from the DNA. This rearrangement joins TRDV2 to TRDJ1, with 11 bases aligning to TRDD3. Germline V CDR1 and CDR2: GEAIGNYY, EKD. This CDR3 has 22 amino acids. Trimming at V came to 2 bases and at J to 1 base, leaving 23 bases not matched to a gene. This CDR3 reads CACDIEGSYNQLGDKTTDKLIF. CDR3 coding DNA: TGTGCCTGTGACATTGAGGGCTCCTACAATCAACTGGGGGATAAGACCACCGATAAACTCATCTTT.

A note on this clone: A read error is likely here: a far larger clone is one base away. The same CDR3 is also encoded by other DNA sequences in this sample. The genes are TRDV1 and TRDJ1; possible D gene TRDD3, 6 bases. The J gene is absent in TCRdb and was assigned here via DNA matching to germline. V dropped 3 bases and J dropped 0 bases, with 26 bases sitting between them. Germline lookup yields CDR1 TSWWSYY and CDR2 QGS. The CDR3 sequence is 20 residues long. In DNA form, the CDR3 reads TGTGCTCTTGGGGAGCTATTCAAAAATACTTACTGGGTATACACCGATAAACTCATCTTT. Protein product: CALGELFKNTYWVYTDKLIF.

Worth noting for this clone: A far larger clone is off by one base, so a read error is likely. Other DNA sequences of this sample code for an identical CDR3. The chain combines TRDV1 with TRDJ1, with 8 bases aligning to TRDD3. No J segment appears in TCRdb, so it was assigned here by matching the sequence to germline. Germline CDR1 and CDR2: TSWWSYY and QGS. The V segment lost 3 bases and the J segment 4 bases; nucleotides outside the gene matches: 28. This CDR3 comprises 22 residues. In DNA form, the CDR3 reads TGTGCTCTTGGGGAGGCCACGAGGTGGGGGATTTGCTGCCCGTTGACTGGCGATAAACTCATCTTT. Translating gives CALGEATRWGICCPLTGDKLIF.

This clone was found a few times. Translating this DNA gives a protein that differs at residue 19 from the TCRdb one, which belongs to a much larger clone; a read error is likely, and the protein shown is this translation. This chain uses TRDV3 with TRDJ1, with 13 bases aligning to TRDD3. CDR1 and CDR2 from the germline V gene are TVYSNPD and GDNSRS (reference sequence). This CDR3 spans 25 amino acids. V shed 3 bases and J 2 bases; nucleotides not matched to a gene: 36. The CDR3 region is CAFSFESPSYSPSYWGIRPTDKLIF. The CDR3 DNA reads as TGTGCCTTCAGCTTCGAAAGCCCTTCCTACAGTCCGTCCTACTGGGGGATACGCCCGACCGATAAACTCATCTTT.

Points on this clone: TCRdb's listed protein matches a much larger clone and diverges from this DNA's translation at residue 10, likely through a read error; the protein shown comes from the DNA. The J gene is TRDJ1, the V gene TRDV1, with D possibly being TRDD3 (6 bases). As TCRdb names no J gene, one was assigned here on the basis of a DNA match to germline. From germline, CDR1 is TSWWSYY and CDR2 QGS. The CDR3 length is 16 residues. V was shortened by 2 bases and J by 6 bases, with 19 bases between the two germline ends. For the CDR3, the DNA is TGTGCTCTTGGGGAATTCCCATTGGGGGGTATATATAAACTCATCTTT. Amino acid sequence: CALGEFPLGGIYKLIF.

There are many counts of this clone. TCRdb's protein, taken from a much larger clone, differs from this DNA's translation at residue 5, likely owing to a read error; the protein displayed comes from the DNA. The sample has other DNA sequences that encode this CDR3 too. The chain combines TRDV3 with TRDJ1; D is undetermined. V was shortened by 4 bases and J by 2 bases, with 26 bases between the two germline ends. Germline V gene data show CDR1 as TVYSNPD and CDR2 as GDNSRS (reference sequence). The CDR3 totals 17 residues. CDR3 nucleotides: TGTGCCTCTACCCGGTCCCCGTATCGTAGGGAGACCGATAAACTCATCTTT. Translating it yields CASTRSPYRRETDKLIF.

This clone was counted ten times or more. V gene TRDV1 combines with J gene TRDJ1; 9 positions match TRDD2. This CDR3 has 20 amino acids. The V and J ends lost 1 base and 2 bases, in that order; junction bases with no gene match: 17. Germline CDR1 and CDR2: TSWWSYY and QGS. The CDR3 sequence is CALGERPPSYGGLGTDKLIF. The DNA of the CDR3 is TGTGCTCTTGGGGAACGGCCTCCTTCCTACGGGGGGCTGGGGACCGATAAACTCATCTTT.

This clone was seen at least ten times. The TCRdb record carries a much larger clone's protein, which differs from this DNA's translation at residue 5; a read error is the likely cause, and the protein listed here is the DNA translation. CDR3 bases: TGTGCCTGTGACGCCGCCGGGGTTCTCCGGTACACCGATAAACTCATCTTT. This translates into CACDAAGVLRYTDKLIF. The chain employs TRDV2 and TRDJ1; D gene uncertain. The ends were cut back, 3 bases at V and 0 bases at J, with 19 bases in the middle. The CDR3 has 17 residues. Germline CDR1 reads GEAIGNYY; CDR2 reads EKD.

This clone was detected only a few times. The protein that TCRdb holds for this DNA derives from a much larger clone and differs from the translated DNA at residue 3, which likely indicates a read error; the protein shown here is translated from the DNA. This chain uses TRDV1 with TRDJ1, with 10 bases identical to TRDD3. TCRdb does not report a J gene; here it was assigned by matching the DNA to germline references. CDR1 and CDR2 from the germline V gene are TSWWSYY and QGS. The CDR3 runs to 25 residues. The CDR3 DNA follows: TGTGCTCCTGGGGACATTTTGGGCCTTCGAAGAATTACTGGGGGATTTCCAAGGCACACCGATAAACTCATCTTT. Translation: CAPGDILGLRRITGGFPRHTDKLIF.